The present T cell receptor beta chain was sequenced within a study of T cells in women clearing cervical HPV infection. With 5 bases clipped from V and 1 base from J, the junction kept 5 bases outside the gene matches. From germline, CDR1 is SGHAT and CDR2 FQNNGV. The CDR3 length is 15 residues. Profiled with immunoSEQ multiplex PCR; TCRdb holds only in-frame clones, not every one. In all, the sample yields 31,000 or so clones. As concerns this clone: The missing CDR3 end, 3 residues past where the read stops, is filled in from the germline J gene.

The chain links TRBV11-2 to TRBJ2-3; 8 bases fit TRBD2. The receptor comes from a woman aged 18 to 75 with a cervical HPV16 infection that either progressed to CIN3+ or cleared (not recorded which). Sample: blood buffy coat. This CDR3 is CASSPMTSGTDTQYF. The sequenced CDR3 bases are TGTGCCAGCAGCCCGATGACTAGCGGCACAGATACG.